This TCR beta chain was profiled in a study of T-cell reconstitution after alpha-beta-depleted transplantation in children. The study's findings and limits: The origin of alpha-beta T cells about two months after transplant was reportedly several hundred expanded graft clones. Surviving recipient T cells and intrathymic progenitors accounted for some patients' high TCRbeta diversity at day 60. From newly produced T cells came most of the T-cell counts and diversity one year after transplant.

Library preparation (for TCRbeta) was performed with unique molecular identifiers. TCRdb analysed the PCR reads with MiXCR anew, one entry per CDR3 protein. The sample includes about a million distinct CDR3 sequences, roughly 29% seen only once; the top ten take roughly 30%. This clonotype was found a few times. Its antigen is as yet unknown. V shed 4 bases, J shed 2 bases, and the junction held 10 bases outside the gene matches. CDR1 is DFQATT, CDR2 SNEGSKA, per germline (reference sequence). The CDR3 covers 17 residues. This clonotype was sampled from a boy under two years old who had a stem cell transplant for SCID, so the T cells may come from the graft donor. The chain couples TRBV20-1 to TRBJ2-7, with 14 bases that match TRBD2. The material was PBMCs, mostly from graft donor cells, obtained 360 days after TCRalphabeta/CD19-depleted stem cell transplant. The CDR3 sequence: CSAKRLAGGQRTYEQYF. As DNA, the CDR3 is TGCAGTGCTAAACGACTAGCGGGGGGGCAAAGAACCTACGAGCAGTACTTC.